Each of the 20 T cell receptor beta chains below was sequenced from the same sample in a study of tumor-infiltrating lymphocytes in oesophageal squamous cell carcinoma. Using its own MiXCR run on the PCR reads, TCRdb lists one record per CDR3 protein. The data hold approximately 15,000 distinct CDR3 sequences, with roughly 55% observed a single time. The sequenced sample consisted of esophageal tumor tissue. These receptor sequences come from a male donor with esophageal squamous cell carcinoma.

The chain combines TRBV12-3 or TRBV12-4 with TRBJ2-3; TRBD1 agrees at 10 bases. J gave up 1 base and V 4 bases, and 8 bases lay outside the gene matches. The CDR3 runs 17 residues. This CDR3 reads CASSSRRQGAGTDTQYF. In DNA, the CDR3 is TGTGCCAGCAGTTCCCGGAGACAGGGGGCTGGCACAGATACGCAGTATTTT.

This clonotype was seen at least ten times. J is TRBJ2-5 and V is TRBV4-1; D unclear. The germline gives CDR1 MGHRA, CDR2 YSYEKL. The V gene lost 0 bases and the J gene lost 11 bases, with 10 bases spanning the gap. There are 12 residues in the CDR3. CDR3 sequence: CASSQEEIGQYF. CDR3 nucleotides: TGCGCCAGCAGCCAAGAGGAGATTGGGCAGTACTTC.

With respect to this clonotype: This is likely a read error, given that the CDR3 carries no conserved phenylalanine or tryptophan at its end. The DNA is omitted, as the CDR3 cannot be located on it reliably, and the CDR3 follows TCRdb's listing. This rearrangement joins TRBV28 to TRBJ2-3. The CDR3 spans 17 residues, counting both ends. From germline, CDR1 is MDHEN and CDR2 SYDVKM. This CDR3 reads CASSLSPGNNYGYTFGS.

V is TRBV6-1 and J is TRBJ2-5, with D uncertain. The germline gives CDR1 MNHNS, CDR2 SASEGT. This CDR3 comprises 13 residues. Trimming took off 5 bases at V and 7 bases at J, with 14 bases between the two ends. CDR3 DNA sequence: TGTGCCAGCAGTTACCACCCGGTGGGGACCCAGTACTTC. Translating gives CASSYHPVGTQYF.

This clonotype turned up a few times. The rearrangement joins TRBV7-6 to TRBJ2-7; tentatively, D is TRBD1 (5 bases). This CDR3 is 14 amino acids long. Germline CDR1 SGHVS, CDR2 FNYEAQ. With 5 bases removed from V and 7 bases from J, the gap between germline ends came to 18 bases. The CDR3 sequence is CASSPQTAPNEQYF. CDR3 in DNA: TGTGCCAGCAGCCCACAGACAGCGCCGAATGAGCAGTACTTC.

Within the sample, this clonotype is medium-sized (0.01 to 0.1%). The V gene is TRBV10-2, the J gene TRBJ1-1; 9 positions match TRBD1. The V and J ends lost 6 bases and 1 base, in that order; junction bases with no gene match: 3. In germline, CDR1 is WSHSY, CDR2 SAAADI. There are 14 residues in the CDR3. CDR3: CASRRDRENTEAFF. DNA for the CDR3: TGCGCCAGCAGACGGGACAGGGAGAACACTGAAGCTTTCTTT.

A remark on this clonotype: At one boundary the junction diverges from the germline segment, which might be a read error. This rearrangement joins TRBV7-2 to TRBJ2-5; 7 nucleotides agree with TRBD2. The CDR3 has 14 residues. Germline assignment: CDR1 SGHTA and CDR2 FQGNSA. In DNA, the CDR3 is TGTGCCAGCAGCTACTCCGGGACTACACAGAAGAAGTTCTTC. Its translation: CASSYSGTTQKKFF. The entire variable domain, with the rest obtained from reference TRBV7-2 and TRBJ2-5, is as follows: GAGVSQSPSNKVTEKGKDVELRCDPISGHTALYWYRQSLGQGLEFLIYFQGNSAPDKSGLPSDRFSAERTGGSVSTLTIQRTQQEDSAVYLCASSYSGTTQKKFFGPGTRLLVL.

The rearrangement links TRBV7-2 to TRBJ2-3; D is unresolved. Gene TRBJ2-5 matches the end of the DNA better, so the J call may be wrong. Germline V CDR1 and CDR2: SGHTA, FQGNSA. The CDR3 loop spans 14 amino acids. The CDR3 spells CASSLLTDLETQYF. The CDR3 nucleotides are TGTGCCAGCAGCTTACTCACAGACCTGGAGACCCAGTACTTC.

This chain connects TRBV7-9 to TRBJ2-5; the match to TRBD1 covers 7 bases. The CDR3 length is 14 residues. V trimming: 8 bases; J trimming: 11 bases; junction bases outside the gene matches: 17. CDR1 SEHNR and CDR2 FQNEAQ come from the germline V gene (reference sequence). CDR3 bases: TGTGCCAGCCAAGGGCTAGAAGGGGGCAATGAGCAGTACTTC. It codes for CASQGLEGGNEQYF.

With respect to this clonotype: This may come from a read error, since a much larger clone is one base off. This chain connects TRBV12-3 or TRBV12-4 to TRBJ2-1; D gene uncertain. V lost 4 bases, J lost 4 bases, and 11 bases lay in between. This CDR3 has 14 amino acids. CDR3 in DNA: TGTGCCAGCAGTTGGGCTCGCGTGTACAATGAGCAGTTCTTC. It translates to CASSWARVYNEQFF.

This chain uses TRBV10-2 with TRBJ2-3; 7 nucleotides agree with TRBD1. The CDR3 contains 15 residues. J was trimmed by 3 bases and V by 2 bases; bases with no gene match: 5. Germline values: CDR1 WSHSY, CDR2 SAAADI. CDR3 residues: CASSEEQGRTDTQYF. The CDR3 DNA reads as TGCGCCAGCAGTGAGGAACAGGGGCGTACAGATACGCAGTATTTT.

This clonotype has a count of ten or more. The chain joins TRBV10-2 to TRBJ1-6; possibly TRBD1 for D (5 bases). The V gene lost 4 bases and the J gene lost 8 bases, with 9 bases spanning the gap. This CDR3 is 13 amino acids long. Germline CDR1 WSHSY, CDR2 SAAADI. The CDR3 nucleotides read TGCGCCAGCAGTGGAAGCAGGGATTCACCCCTCCACTTT. Translation: CASSGSRDSPLHF.

The CDR3 protein is CAISEGQGNAAFF. The CDR3, as DNA: TGTGCCATCAGTGAGGGCCAGGGTAATGCAGCTTTCTTT. The chain is built from TRBV10-3 and TRBJ1-1; TRBD1 is a possible D gene (5 bases). The CDR3 contains 13 residues. Germline V gene data show CDR1 as ENHRY and CDR2 as SYGVKD. The ends were cut back, 2 bases at V and 10 bases at J, with 14 bases in the middle.

In this sample, this clonotype turned up once. The chain has TRBV28 and TRBJ1-2; no firm D call. V lost 5 bases to trimming and J lost 0 bases, with 13 bases between them. The CDR3 covers 15 residues. The germline V gene has CDR1 MDHEN and CDR2 SYDVKM. The CDR3 DNA reads TGTGCCAGCAGTCCCACCGCGCCAGCTAACTATGGCTACACCTTC. Its translation is CASSPTAPANYGYTF.

The rearrangement links TRBV6-5 to TRBJ2-6; tentative D call: TRBD1 (5 bases). The J call may be in error: the DNA end matches TRBJ2-5 better. The CDR3 consists of 12 residues. Germline CDR1 is MNHEY and CDR2 is SVGAGI. CDR3 DNA: TGTGCCAGCTATAGCAGGGCAGAGACCCAGTACTTC. Translation gives CASYSRAETQYF.

A word on this clonotype: Here the CDR3 omits its conserved ending phenylalanine or tryptophan, so a read error is the likely source. The DNA is omitted, as the CDR3 cannot be located on it reliably, and the CDR3 follows TCRdb's listing. V gene TRBV27 combines with J gene TRBJ2-1; TRBD2, as called in the table, went unchecked against the DNA. From germline, CDR1 is MNHEY and CDR2 SMNVEV (reference sequence). The CDR3 spans 15 amino acids, including both terminal residues. CDR3 residues: CASSLGGDGGYTFGS.

Details on this clonotype: Possible read error: a much larger clone is one base away. The rearrangement links TRBV9 to TRBJ2-5; 10 positions agree with TRBD2. With V trimmed by 5 bases and J by 11 bases, 15 bases remained unmatched. CDR1 is SGDLS and CDR2 is YYNGEE in the germline V gene. The CDR3 length is 15 residues. CDR3 residues: CASSAGTSDYNEQYF. The CDR3 region has the DNA TGTGCCAGCAGTGCCGGGACTAGCGATTACAATGAGCAGTACTTC. Full variable domain (rest looked up from reference TRBV9 and TRBJ2-5): DSGVTQTPKHLITATGQRVTLRCSPRSGDLSVYWYQQSLDQGLQFLIQYYNGEERAKGNILERFSAQQFPDLHSELNLSSLELGDSALYFCASSAGTSDYNEQYFGPGTRLLVL.

Remarks on this clonotype: A junction end diverges from the germline sequence, so it may reflect a read error. CDR3 DNA sequence: TGCAGTGCTAGAGCTAGGACAGGGGATTCACCCCTCCACTTC. It codes for CSARARTGDSPLHF. V gene TRBV20-1 combines with J gene TRBJ2-7, with 9 bases lining up with TRBD1. This CDR3 spans 14 amino acids. In germline, CDR1 is DFQATT, CDR2 SNEGSKA (reference sequence).

The table lists this clonotype with a count of one. This rearrangement joins TRBV7-6 to TRBJ1-1; D is unclear. This CDR3 is 14 amino acids long. The V and J ends lost 1 base and 7 bases respectively, with 13 bases between them. The germline gives CDR1 SGHVS, CDR2 FNYEAQ. The CDR3 DNA follows: TGTGCCAGCAGCTTAGGAACGGGGAACCTTGAAGCTTTCTTT. Translated: CASSLGTGNLEAFF.

The rearrangement uses TRBV7-8 and TRBJ2-1; D is perhaps TRBD1 or TRBD2 (6 bases each). V dropped 5 bases and J dropped 5 bases, with 19 bases sitting between them. The germline CDR1 and CDR2 sequences are SGHVS and FQNEAQ. This CDR3 is 16 amino acids long. This chain's CDR3 is CASSHPGEGGDNEQFF. In DNA form, the CDR3 reads TGTGCCAGCAGCCATCCGGGTGAGGGGGGAGACAATGAGCAGTTCTTC.